This TCR beta chain was recovered during a study of T cell repertoires in cytomegalovirus infection. In the study overall: Both recently identified HLA-C-restricted and well-studied HLA-B-restricted CMV epitopes were used in the study. Through public TCR beta signatures, both CMV infection and matching HLA type were indicated. Findings and caveats of the study: In two of eight donors, the top clonotype was HLA-C-restricted CMV-specific. Totalled public TCR beta family frequency picked out people who carried CMV plus the relevant HLA.

TCRdb re-derived calls from the reads in MiXCR, one entry per CDR3 protein. The sample lists approximately 1,000,000 distinct CDR3 sequences; 31% were seen once. Germline V gene data show CDR1 as MNHEY and CDR2 as SMNVEV (reference sequence). This CDR3 has 15 residues. The V and J ends lost 6 bases and 4 bases respectively, with 15 bases between them. This clonotype was recorded once. Its specificity is not known. The chain links TRBV27 to TRBJ1-4; D gene unclear. The material sequenced was cultured CD8+ T cells from PBMCs, taken from culture after CMV antigen stimulation. The source is a human donor in good health (CMV status not recorded). Some clones in this sample may be carry-over from other donors' samples. In DNA form, the CDR3 reads TGTGCCAGCAGATTGGGAGCATTCTTTAATGAAAAACTGTTTTTT. Translated: CASRLGAFFNEKLFF.